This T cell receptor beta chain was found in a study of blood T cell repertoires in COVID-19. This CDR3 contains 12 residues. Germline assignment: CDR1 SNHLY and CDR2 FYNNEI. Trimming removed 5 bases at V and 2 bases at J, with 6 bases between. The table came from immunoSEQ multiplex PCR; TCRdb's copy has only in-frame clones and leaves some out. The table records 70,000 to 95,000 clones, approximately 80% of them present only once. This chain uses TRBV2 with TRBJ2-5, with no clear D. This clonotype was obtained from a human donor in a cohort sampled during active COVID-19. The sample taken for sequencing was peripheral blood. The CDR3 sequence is CASSLYQETQYF. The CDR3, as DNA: TGTGCCAGCAGTTTATATCAAGAGACCCAGTACTTC.